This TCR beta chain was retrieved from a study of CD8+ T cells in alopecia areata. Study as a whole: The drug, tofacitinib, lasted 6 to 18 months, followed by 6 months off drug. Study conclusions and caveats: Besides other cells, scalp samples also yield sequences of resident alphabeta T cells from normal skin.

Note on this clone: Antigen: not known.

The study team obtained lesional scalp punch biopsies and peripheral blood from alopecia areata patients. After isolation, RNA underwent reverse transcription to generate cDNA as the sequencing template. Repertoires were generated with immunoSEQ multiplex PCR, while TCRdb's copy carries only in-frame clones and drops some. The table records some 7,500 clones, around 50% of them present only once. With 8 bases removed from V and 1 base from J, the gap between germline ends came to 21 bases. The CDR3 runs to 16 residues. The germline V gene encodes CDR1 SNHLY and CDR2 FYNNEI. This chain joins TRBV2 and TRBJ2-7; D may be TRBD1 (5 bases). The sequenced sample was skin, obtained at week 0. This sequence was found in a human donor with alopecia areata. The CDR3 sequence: CASSSRVTESSYEQYF. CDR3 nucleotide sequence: TGTGCCAGCTCGTCCAGGGTTACCGAATCATCCTACGAGCAGTACTTC.